This paragraph reports one T cell receptor beta chain. The entry originates in a study of control samples from healthy donors and cancer patients. Clones were sequenced by immunoSEQ multiplex PCR, and TCRdb holds only the in-frame ones, with some missing. This table holds some 190,000 clones. The CDR3 is 14 residues long. Between the trimmed V and J ends, which lost 5 bases and 3 bases, there was a span of 11 bases. Per germline, CDR1 MNHEY and CDR2 SVGEGT. The chain has TRBV6-2 or TRBV6-3 and TRBJ1-5; D unresolved. This TCR derives from a woman aged 25-40 years in good health. The sample was blood. In nucleotides, the CDR3 is TGTGCCAGCAGTCTGGACGGCTACAATCAGCCCCAGCATTTT. It translates to CASSLDGYNQPQHF.